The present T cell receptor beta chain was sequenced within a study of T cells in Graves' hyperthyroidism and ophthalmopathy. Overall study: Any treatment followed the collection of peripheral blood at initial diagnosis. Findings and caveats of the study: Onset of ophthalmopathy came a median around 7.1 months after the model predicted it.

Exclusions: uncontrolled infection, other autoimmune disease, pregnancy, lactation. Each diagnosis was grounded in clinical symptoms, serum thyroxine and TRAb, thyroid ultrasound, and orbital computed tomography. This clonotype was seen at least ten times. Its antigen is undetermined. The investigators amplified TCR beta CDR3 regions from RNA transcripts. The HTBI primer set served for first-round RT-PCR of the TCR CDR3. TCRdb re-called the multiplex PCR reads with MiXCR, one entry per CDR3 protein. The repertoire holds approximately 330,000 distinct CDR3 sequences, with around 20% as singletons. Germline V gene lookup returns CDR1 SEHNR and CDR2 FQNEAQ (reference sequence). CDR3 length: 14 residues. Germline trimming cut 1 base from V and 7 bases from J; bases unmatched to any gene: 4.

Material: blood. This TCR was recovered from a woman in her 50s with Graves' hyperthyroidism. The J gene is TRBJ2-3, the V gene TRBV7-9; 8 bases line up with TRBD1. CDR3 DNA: TGTGCCAGCAGCTTAGGTGGACAGGGCCATACGCAGTATTTT. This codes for CASSLGGQGHTQYF. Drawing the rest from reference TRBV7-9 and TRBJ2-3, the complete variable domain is DTGVSQNPRHKITKRGQNVTFRCDPISEHNRLYWYRQTLGQGPEFLTYFQNEAQLEKSRLLSDRFSAERPKGSFSTLEIQRTEQGDSAMYLCASSLGGQGHTQYFGPGTRLTVL.